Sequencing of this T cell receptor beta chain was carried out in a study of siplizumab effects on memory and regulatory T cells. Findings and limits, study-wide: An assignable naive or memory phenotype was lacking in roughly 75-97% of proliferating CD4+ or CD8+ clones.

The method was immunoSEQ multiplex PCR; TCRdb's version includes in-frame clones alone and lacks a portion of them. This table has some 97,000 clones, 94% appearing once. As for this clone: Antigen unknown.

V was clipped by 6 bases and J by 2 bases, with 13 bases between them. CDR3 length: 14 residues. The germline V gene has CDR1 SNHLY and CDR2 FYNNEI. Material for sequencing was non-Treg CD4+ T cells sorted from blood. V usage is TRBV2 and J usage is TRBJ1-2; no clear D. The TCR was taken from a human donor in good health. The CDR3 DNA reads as TGTGCCAGCAGCGGGAGGACGGGAAACTATGGCTACACCTTC. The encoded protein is CASSGRTGNYGYTF.